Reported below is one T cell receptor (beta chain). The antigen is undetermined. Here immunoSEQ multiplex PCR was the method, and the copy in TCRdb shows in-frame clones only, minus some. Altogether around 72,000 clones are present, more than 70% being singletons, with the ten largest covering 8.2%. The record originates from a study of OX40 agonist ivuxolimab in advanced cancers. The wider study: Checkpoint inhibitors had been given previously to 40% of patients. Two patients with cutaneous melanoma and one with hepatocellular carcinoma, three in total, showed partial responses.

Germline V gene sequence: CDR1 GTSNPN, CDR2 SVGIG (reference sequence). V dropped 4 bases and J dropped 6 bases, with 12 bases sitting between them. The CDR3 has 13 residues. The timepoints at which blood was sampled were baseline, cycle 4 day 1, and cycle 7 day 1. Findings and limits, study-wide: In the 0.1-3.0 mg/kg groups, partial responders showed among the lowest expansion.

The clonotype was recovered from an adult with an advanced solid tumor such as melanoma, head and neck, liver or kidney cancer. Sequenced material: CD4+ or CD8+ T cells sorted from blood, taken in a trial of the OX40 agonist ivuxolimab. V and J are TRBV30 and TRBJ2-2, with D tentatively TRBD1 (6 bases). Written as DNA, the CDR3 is TGTGCCTGGACGGCAGGGGAATCCGGGGAGCTGTTTTTT. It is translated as CAWTAGESGELFF.